These 30 T cell receptor beta chains came from one sample sequenced in a study of OX40 agonist ivuxolimab in advanced cancers. Using immunoSEQ multiplex PCR, the repertoire was profiled, and TCRdb retains in-frame clones only, with some absent. The table shows tens of thousands of clones, with roughly 90% occurring only once. The material sequenced was CD4+ or CD8+ T cells sorted from blood, taken in a trial of the OX40 agonist ivuxolimab. The receptors stem from an adult with an advanced solid tumor such as melanoma, head and neck, liver or kidney cancer.

This clone was seen a single time. The rearrangement joins TRBV4-1 to TRBJ2-7; the D gene is possibly TRBD2 (5 bases). The CDR3 consists of 15 residues. Germline assignment: CDR1 MGHRA and CDR2 YSYEKL. The V gene lost 1 base and the J gene lost 3 bases, with 13 bases spanning the gap. The CDR3 sequence is CASSQVQTSHYEQYF. In DNA form, the CDR3 reads TGCGCCAGCAGCCAAGTGCAAACTAGTCACTACGAGCAGTACTTC.

This clone was seen only once. The chain has TRBV9 and TRBJ2-1; the D is unclear. Trimming pared 6 bases from V and 0 bases from J, leaving 10 bases between. The germline CDR1 and CDR2 sequences are SGDLS and YYNGEE. The CDR3 is 14 amino acids. This CDR3 is CASKVNPSYNEQFF. In nucleotides, the CDR3 is TGTGCCAGCAAGGTTAACCCCTCCTACAATGAGCAGTTCTTC.

V and J are TRBV10-1 and TRBJ1-1; TRBD1 might be the D (5 bases). CDR1 and CDR2 from the germline V gene are WNHNN and SYGVQD (reference sequence). The V and J ends lost 2 bases and 4 bases respectively, with 14 bases between them. CDR3 size: 15 residues. CDR3 sequence reads: CASSEVEGRTTEAFF. CDR3 DNA: TGCGCCAGCAGTGAGGTGGAGGGGAGGACCACTGAAGCTTTCTTT.

The chain recombines TRBV13 with TRBJ2-7; 9 nucleotides line up with TRBD1. The CDR3 extends over 15 amino acids. V trimming: 5 bases; J trimming: 2 bases; junction bases outside the gene matches: 7. Germline assignment: CDR1 PRHDT and CDR2 FYEKMQ (reference sequence). The CDR3 region has the DNA TGTGCCAGCAGCACCGGACAGGGGTCGACCTACGAGCAGTACTTC. It translates to CASSTGQGSTYEQYF.

This chain connects TRBV7-6 to TRBJ2-5; tentative D call: TRBD1 (8 bases). The germline CDR1 and CDR2 sequences are SGHVS and FNYEAQ. The CDR3 totals 16 residues. V shed 4 bases and J shed 1 base, with 16 bases lying between them. CDR3: CASSSTGGGLQETQYF. For the CDR3, the DNA is TGTGCCAGCAGCTCTACAGGGGGGGGCCTCCAAGAGACCCAGTACTTC.

This chain uses TRBV5-1 with TRBJ2-7; 7 bases match TRBD2. Per the germline V gene, CDR1 is SGHRS and CDR2 is YFSETQ. The CDR3 covers 14 residues. Unmatched junction bases numbered 12, after V lost 0 bases and J lost 12 bases. The CDR3 DNA reads TGCGCCAGCAGCTTGGAGATTTTCGGCGGGGGACTGTACTTC. It codes for CASSLEIFGGGLYF.

The CDR3 region has the DNA TGCGCCAGCAGCTTGGCTAGCGGGGGGCTCCTTGGGGATACGCAGTATTTT. Amino acids: CASSLASGGLLGDTQYF. The V gene is TRBV5-1, the J gene TRBJ2-3; 11 nucleotides line up with TRBD2. CDR3 size: 17 residues. The V segment lost 0 bases and the J segment 6 bases; nucleotides outside the gene matches: 9. From germline, CDR1 is SGHRS and CDR2 YFSETQ.

The V and J genes are TRBV4-3 and TRBJ1-1; D might be TRBD1 (5 bases). Per germline, CDR1 LGHNA and CDR2 YSLEER. Trimming shortened V by 1 base and J by 7 bases, and 16 bases separated the two germline ends. The CDR3 extends over 15 amino acids. The CDR3 DNA reads TGCGCCAGCAGCCAAGCGGCCAGGGCCGGAGATGAAGCTTTCTTT. It codes for CASSQAARAGDEAFF.

The chain combines TRBV25-1 with TRBJ1-5; D remains unclear. CDR1 is MGHDK and CDR2 is SYGVNS in the germline V gene. CDR3 size: 14 residues. The V end lost 7 bases, the J end lost 0 bases, and 10 bases lay between the germline ends. The CDR3 region has the DNA TGTGCCAGCACCCGGCGGCATAGCAATCAGCCCCAGCATTTT. It codes for CASTRRHSNQPQHF.

V usage is TRBV9 and J usage is TRBJ2-5; D gene uncertain. There are 13 residues in the CDR3. The germline V and J ends were trimmed by 4 bases and 4 bases, with 11 bases remaining between them. CDR1 SGDLS and CDR2 YYNGEE come from the germline V gene. CDR3: CASSYSLLETQYF. As DNA, the CDR3 is TGTGCCAGCAGCTACAGCCTTTTAGAGACCCAGTACTTC.

The J gene is TRBJ2-3, the V gene TRBV27; TRBD2 might be the D (6 bases). This CDR3 contains 13 residues. V dropped 4 bases and J dropped 5 bases, with 10 bases sitting between them. CDR1 is MNHEY, CDR2 SMNVEV, per germline (reference sequence). CDR3 in amino acids: CASSSWGGDTQYF. The CDR3 nucleotides read TGTGCCAGCAGTTCTTGGGGAGGAGATACGCAGTATTTT.

This clone was recorded once. The CDR3 DNA reads as TGTGCCAGCAGCGTGGGACATTATGGCTACACCTTC. Residues: CASSVGHYGYTF. The rearrangement links TRBV11-3 to TRBJ1-2, with D possibly being TRBD1 (6 bases). Germline V CDR1 and CDR2: SGHNT, YENEEA. The CDR3 extends over 12 amino acids. Trimming shortened V by 5 bases and J by 5 bases, and 9 bases separated the two germline ends.

Comments on this clone: At one of its ends the junction is not consistent with the germline gene, which may arise from a read error. The rearrangement links TRBV7-7 to TRBJ2-5; 10 bases are a match to TRBD2. CDR1 SSHAT and CDR2 FNYEAQ come from the germline V gene (reference sequence). The CDR3 has 16 residues. The CDR3 DNA is TGTGCTAGCAGCCTTAGCGGGGGGCGCCCCCAAGAGACCCAGTACTTC. It codes for CASSLSGGRPQETQYF.

The chain couples TRBV4-1 to TRBJ1-5, with D uncertain. This CDR3 contains 17 residues. Germline assignment: CDR1 MGHRA and CDR2 YSYEKL. V dropped 4 bases and J dropped 3 bases, with 19 bases sitting between them. CDR3 DNA: TGCGCCAGCAGCCCCTCCGGGCAAGGAAGGCCCAATCAGCCCCAGCATTTT. Translating it yields CASSPSGQGRPNQPQHF.

In this sample, this clone turned up a few times. V usage is TRBV12-2 and J usage is TRBJ2-3. TRBV12-2 is reported as a pseudogene. The CDR3 contains 20 residues. The CDR3 loop reads CASRTCPDRLAGPSTDTQYF. The CDR3 DNA sequence: TGTGCAAGTCGCACTTGCCCCGACAGGCTGGCGGGGCCTAGCACAGATACGCAGTATTTT.

V is TRBV6-5 and J is TRBJ2-7; 10 bases fit TRBD1. Trimming cost V 6 bases and J 6 bases; bases outside gene matches: 11. This CDR3 is 15 amino acids long. Germline values: CDR1 MNHEY, CDR2 SVGAGI. CDR3 DNA: TGTGCCAGCAGCCCGGGACAGGGGTTGCCGTTCGAGCAGTACTTC. This translates into CASSPGQGLPFEQYF.

The chain carries TRBV7-9 and TRBJ2-7; 9 nucleotides agree with TRBD2. This CDR3 has 18 amino acids. Trimming at V came to 5 bases and at J to 0 bases, leaving 14 bases not matched to a gene. The germline V gene encodes CDR1 SEHNR and CDR2 FQNEAQ (reference sequence). Here the CDR3 reads CASSQMGLAGPYSYEQYF. The CDR3 DNA sequence: TGTGCCAGCAGCCAAATGGGGCTAGCGGGGCCCTACTCCTACGAGCAGTACTTC.

The V call is TRBV2, the J call TRBJ1-4, with TRBD1 matching 7 bases. Germline V gene sequence: CDR1 SNHLY, CDR2 FYNNEI. The V and J ends lost 3 bases and 3 bases, in that order; junction bases with no gene match: 1. The CDR3 totals 14 residues. DNA for the CDR3: TGTGCCAGCAGTGACAGGGGGGCTAATGAAAAACTGTTTTTT. Its protein product is CASSDRGANEKLFF.

The CDR3 DNA is TGTGCTAGTGGTTTGGGGACAGGGAAGTTGGGCGAGCAGTTCTTC. This translates into CASGLGTGKLGEQFF. The chain uses TRBV12-5 and TRBJ2-1; TRBD1 matches 8 bases. The CDR3 is made up of 15 amino acids. In germline, CDR1 is LGHNT, CDR2 FRNRAP. With 1 base clipped from V and 10 bases from J, the junction kept 9 bases outside the gene matches.

The CDR3 DNA reads as TGTGCCAGCAGCCGACAGGGACCGGGGGAGACCCAGTACTTC. Its translation: CASSRQGPGETQYF. This chain connects TRBV9 to TRBJ2-5; TRBD1 aligns across 7 bases. CDR1 is SGDLS, CDR2 YYNGEE, per germline. V was clipped by 4 bases and J by 5 bases; unmatched bases: 8. The CDR3 has 14 residues.

The genes are TRBV27 and TRBJ1-5; tentatively, D is TRBD1 (6 bases). CDR1 and CDR2 (germline): MNHEY, SMNVEV (reference sequence). V was shortened by 3 bases and J by 4 bases, with 10 bases between the two germline ends. The CDR3 is 14 residues long. The DNA of the CDR3 is TGTGCCAGCAGTTTCGGGCAGGGGAATCAGCCCCAGCATTTT. It yields the protein CASSFGQGNQPQHF.

The gene calls are TRBV7-2 and TRBJ2-7; 8 nucleotides agree with TRBD2. With V trimmed by 5 bases and J by 6 bases, 12 bases remained unmatched. This CDR3 has 15 residues. CDR1 and CDR2 from the germline V gene are SGHTA and FQGNSA. The CDR3 sequence: CASSSSGGLPLEQYF. In DNA, the CDR3 is TGTGCCAGCAGCAGCAGCGGGGGCCTCCCCCTCGAGCAGTACTTC.

This chain connects TRBV9 to TRBJ2-3, with 15 bases lining up with TRBD2. The CDR3 extends over 18 amino acids. Germline CDR1 SGDLS, CDR2 YYNGEE. Trimming took 3 bases from V and 0 from J; bases not matched to a gene: 5. CDR3 region: CASSARTSGGASTDTQYF. The CDR3 bases are TGTGCCAGCAGCGCACGGACTAGCGGGGGGGCCAGCACAGATACGCAGTATTTT.

The chain is built from TRBV11-2 and TRBJ2-1, with D perhaps TRBD2 (5 bases). The germline V gene encodes CDR1 SGHAT and CDR2 FQNNGV. Trimming pared 5 bases from V and 4 bases from J, leaving 18 bases between. The CDR3 has 16 amino acids. This chain's CDR3 is CASSLQGGPPYNEQFF. CDR3 sequence (DNA): TGTGCCAGCAGCCTACAAGGAGGCCCGCCGTACAATGAGCAGTTCTTC.

This chain joins TRBV9 and TRBJ2-1; D is unresolved. The CDR3 runs to 12 residues. The V end was cut by 4 bases, the J end by 8 bases, with 10 bases between. Germline V gene sequence: CDR1 SGDLS, CDR2 YYNGEE. The DNA of the CDR3 is TGTGCCAGCAGCCCCCGGCCCGATGAGCAGTTCTTC. Protein: CASSPRPDEQFF.

The CDR3 DNA sequence: TGTGCCAGCAGCTTGTACCGAACTTTCACTGAAGCTTTCTTT. Amino acid sequence: CASSLYRTFTEAFF. V is TRBV5-8 and J is TRBJ1-1, with unresolved D. In germline, CDR1 is SGHTS, CDR2 YDEGEE. The CDR3 is 14 amino acids. V lost 1 base to trimming and J lost 4 bases, with 11 bases between them.

This chain uses TRBV6-6 with TRBJ2-7, with D hard to call. There are 13 residues in the CDR3. CDR1 and CDR2 (germline): MNHNY, SVGAGI (reference sequence). Deletions cut 0 bases from V and 4 bases from J, with 7 bases between. The CDR3: CASSYSLSYEQYF. The CDR3 nucleotides are TGTGCCAGCAGTTACTCCTTGAGTTACGAGCAGTACTTC.

This clone was seen a single time. The chain uses TRBV7-9 and TRBJ2-3, with D tentatively TRBD1 (5 bases). This CDR3 is built from 12 residues. The V gene lost 6 bases and the J gene lost 11 bases, with 15 bases spanning the gap. From germline, CDR1 is SEHNR and CDR2 FQNEAQ (reference sequence). In nucleotides, the CDR3 is TGTGCCAGCAGGGACACTGTGAATCAGCAGTATTTT. Its protein is CASRDTVNQQYF.

The rearrangement joins TRBV5-5 to TRBJ1-3; D possibly corresponds to TRBD1 (6 bases). In germline, CDR1 is SGHKS, CDR2 YYEKEE (reference sequence). This CDR3 contains 15 residues. V lost 4 bases to trimming and J lost 1 base, with 12 bases between them. The DNA of the CDR3 is TGTGCCAGCAGCGATTTAGACAGGTCTGGAAACACCATATATTTT. This sequence encodes CASSDLDRSGNTIYF.

CDR3 DNA sequence: TGTGCCAGTAGTATAGTAGGGCTAGCGGGGGAGGGCAAAAACATTCAGTACTTC. Amino acid sequence: CASSIVGLAGEGKNIQYF. This sequence joins TRBV19 and TRBJ2-4, with 10 bases that match TRBD2. Looked up from germline, CDR1 is LNHDA and CDR2 is SQIVND (reference sequence). The junction had 9 bases not matched to a gene; V was cut back by 1 base and J by 3 bases. The CDR3 totals 18 residues.